The clone carrying this TCR beta chain has just one count. What it binds is not known. An input of roughly 0.5 to 1 ug of RNA was subjected to reverse transcription using random hexamers. immunoSEQ multiplex PCR amplified TCR beta CDR3 across 54 Vbeta, 13 Jbeta. TCRdb reprocessed the immunoSEQ multiplex PCR reads via MiXCR and lists one record per CDR3 protein. Of about 190,000 distinct CDR3 sequences listed, roughly 95% are singletons. CDR1 SQVTM and CDR2 ANQGSEA come from the germline V gene. V was pared by 3 bases and J by 6 bases, with 8 bases between. CDR3 length: 11 amino acids. The data were obtained in a study of CD8 T cells in Susac syndrome. The wider study: Sequenced Susac syndrome patients included over 5 with clinically active disease and eight in remission.

Findings and limits, study-wide: Within Susac syndrome CD4+ T cell repertoires, clonal expansion was not evident.

Sequencing of TCR beta was performed on blood CD8+ and CD4+ T cells. Specimen: CD4+ T cells from PBMCs. The chain uses TRBV29-1 and TRBJ1-1; maybe TRBD1 (6 bases). The sequence was obtained from a human donor with Susac syndrome. The CDR3 DNA reads as TGCAGCGTTGAGAGGACAGCTGAAGCTTTCTTT. It codes for CSVERTAEAFF.